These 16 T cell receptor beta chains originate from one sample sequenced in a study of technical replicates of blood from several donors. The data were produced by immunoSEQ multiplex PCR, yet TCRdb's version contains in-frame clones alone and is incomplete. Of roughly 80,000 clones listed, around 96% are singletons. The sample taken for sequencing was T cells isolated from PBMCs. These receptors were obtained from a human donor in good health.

CDR3 amino acids: CASSFSGGVYNEQFF. DNA for the CDR3: TGTGCCAGCAGTTTTAGCGGGGGGGTCTACAATGAGCAGTTCTTC. The rearrangement uses TRBV27 and TRBJ2-1; 11 bases agree with TRBD2. Germline V gene lookup returns CDR1 MNHEY and CDR2 SMNVEV (reference sequence). With 3 bases clipped from V and 3 bases from J, the junction kept 1 base outside the gene matches. The CDR3 length is 15 residues.

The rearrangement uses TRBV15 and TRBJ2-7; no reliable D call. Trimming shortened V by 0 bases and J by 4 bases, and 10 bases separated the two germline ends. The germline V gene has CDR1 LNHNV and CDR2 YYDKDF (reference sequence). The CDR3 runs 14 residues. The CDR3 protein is CATSRDGGRYEQYF. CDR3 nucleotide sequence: TGTGCCACCAGCAGAGATGGTGGCAGGTACGAGCAGTACTTC.

CDR3 amino acids: CASSEYGETGMWKAFF. The CDR3 DNA reads TGTGCCAGCAGTGAATACGGCGAGACAGGGATGTGGAAAGCTTTCTTT. This rearrangement joins TRBV25-1 to TRBJ1-1; TRBD1 matches at 7 bases. After removal of 0 bases from V and 9 bases from J, the junction contained 13 bases not matched to a gene. The length of the CDR3 is 16 residues. Germline V gene data show CDR1 as MGHDK and CDR2 as SYGVNS.

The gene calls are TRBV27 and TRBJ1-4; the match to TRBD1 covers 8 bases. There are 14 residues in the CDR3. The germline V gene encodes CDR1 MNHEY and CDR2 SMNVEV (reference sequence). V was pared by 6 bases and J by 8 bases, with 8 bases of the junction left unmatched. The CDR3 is CASSLGQGREKLFF. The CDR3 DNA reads TGTGCCAGCAGCTTAGGACAGGGCCGGGAAAAACTGTTTTTT.

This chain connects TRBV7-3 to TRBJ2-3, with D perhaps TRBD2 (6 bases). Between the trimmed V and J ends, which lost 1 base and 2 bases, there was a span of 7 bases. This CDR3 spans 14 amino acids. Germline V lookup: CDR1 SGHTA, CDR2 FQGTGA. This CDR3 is CASSLSGTTDTQYF. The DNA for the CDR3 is TGTGCCAGCAGCTTAAGCGGGACCACAGATACGCAGTATTTT.

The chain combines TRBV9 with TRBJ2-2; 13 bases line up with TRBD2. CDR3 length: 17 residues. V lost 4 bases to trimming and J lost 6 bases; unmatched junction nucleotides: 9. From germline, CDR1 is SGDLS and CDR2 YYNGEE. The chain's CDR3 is CASSSRTSGSSAGELFF. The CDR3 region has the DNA TGTGCCAGCAGCTCCAGGACTAGCGGGAGTTCTGCCGGGGAGCTGTTTTTT.

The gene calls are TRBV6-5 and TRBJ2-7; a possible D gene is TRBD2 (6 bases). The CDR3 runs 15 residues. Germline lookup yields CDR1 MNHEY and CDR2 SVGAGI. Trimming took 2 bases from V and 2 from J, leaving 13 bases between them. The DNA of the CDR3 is TGTGCCAGCAGTTACGCCGGGGGAGGCCCCTACGAGCAGTACTTC. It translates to CASSYAGGGPYEQYF.

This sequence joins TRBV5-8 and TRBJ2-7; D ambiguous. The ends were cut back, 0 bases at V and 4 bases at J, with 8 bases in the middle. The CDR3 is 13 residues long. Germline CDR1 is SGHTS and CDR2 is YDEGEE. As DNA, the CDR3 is TGTGCCAGCAGCTTGGGCCCGGAGTACGAGCAGTACTTC. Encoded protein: CASSLGPEYEQYF.

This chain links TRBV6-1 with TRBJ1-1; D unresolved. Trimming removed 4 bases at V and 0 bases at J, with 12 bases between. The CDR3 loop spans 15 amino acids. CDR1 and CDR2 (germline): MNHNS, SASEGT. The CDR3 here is CASSVAGTMNTEAFF. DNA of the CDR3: TGTGCCAGCAGTGTCGCAGGTACCATGAACACTGAAGCTTTCTTT.

The CDR3 DNA reads as TGTGCCACCAGCAGAGATATAGGACACCTATTGCAGCCCCAGCATTTT. This translates into CATSRDIGHLLQPQHF. This chain links TRBV15 with TRBJ1-5, with D perhaps TRBD1 (5 bases). CDR1 is LNHNV and CDR2 is YYDKDF in the germline V gene (reference sequence). V was clipped by 0 bases and J by 7 bases, with 16 bases between them. The CDR3 is 16 amino acids.

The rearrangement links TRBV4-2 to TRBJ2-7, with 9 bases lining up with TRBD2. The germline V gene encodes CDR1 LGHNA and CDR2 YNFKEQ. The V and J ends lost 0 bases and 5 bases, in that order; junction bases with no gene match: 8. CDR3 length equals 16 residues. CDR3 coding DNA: TGTGCCAGCAGCCAAGAATTAGCGGGGGTGAGAAACGAGCAGTACTTC. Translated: CASSQELAGVRNEQYF.

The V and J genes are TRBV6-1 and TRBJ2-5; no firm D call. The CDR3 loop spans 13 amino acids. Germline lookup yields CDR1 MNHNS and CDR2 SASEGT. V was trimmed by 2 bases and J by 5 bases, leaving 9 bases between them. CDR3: CASSEQIPETQYF. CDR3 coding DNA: TGTGCCAGCAGTGAACAGATCCCCGAGACCCAGTACTTC.

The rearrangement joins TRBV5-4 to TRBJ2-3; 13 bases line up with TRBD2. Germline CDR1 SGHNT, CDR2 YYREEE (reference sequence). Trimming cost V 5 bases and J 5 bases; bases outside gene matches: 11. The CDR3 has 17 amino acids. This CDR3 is CASSRRTSGSVRDTQYF. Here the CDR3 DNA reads TGTGCCAGCAGTCGTAGGACTAGCGGGAGTGTTAGAGATACGCAGTATTTT.

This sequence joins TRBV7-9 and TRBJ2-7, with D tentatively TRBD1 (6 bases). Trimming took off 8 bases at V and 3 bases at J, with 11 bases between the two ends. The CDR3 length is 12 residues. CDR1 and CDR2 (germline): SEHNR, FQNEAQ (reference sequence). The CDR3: CASRQQGYEQYF. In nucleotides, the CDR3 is TGTGCCAGCCGCCAACAGGGCTACGAGCAGTACTTC.

CDR3 residues: CASSMVLLAGNTGELFF. Here the CDR3 DNA reads TGTGCCAGTAGTATGGTTTTACTAGCGGGAAACACCGGGGAGCTGTTTTTT. The chain joins TRBV19 to TRBJ2-2; 10 nucleotides line up with TRBD2. The CDR3 is made up of 17 amino acids. With 3 bases clipped from V and 2 bases from J, the junction kept 6 bases outside the gene matches. Germline lookup yields CDR1 LNHDA and CDR2 SQIVND (reference sequence).

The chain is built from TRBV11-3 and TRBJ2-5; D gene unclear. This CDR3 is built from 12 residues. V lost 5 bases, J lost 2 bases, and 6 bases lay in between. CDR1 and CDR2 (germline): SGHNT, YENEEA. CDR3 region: CASSRQQETQYF. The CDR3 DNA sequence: TGTGCCAGCAGCCGACAACAAGAGACCCAGTACTTC.